The next 18 T cell receptor beta chains were all read from a single sample in a study of blood T cell repertoires in COVID-19. Clones were sequenced by immunoSEQ multiplex PCR, and TCRdb holds only the in-frame ones, with some missing. This sample has 200,000 to 250,000 clones, with over 75% found just once. Sequenced: PBMCs or T cells enriched from blood (not recorded which). The origin of the receptors is a woman in her twenties or thirties who had been exposed to COVID-19.

This clone occurred once. The chain carries TRBV11-3 and TRBJ1-1; D is uncertain. CDR1 SGHNT and CDR2 YENEEA come from the germline V gene. This CDR3 spans 13 amino acids. The V end lost 5 bases, the J end lost 0 bases, and 7 bases lay between the germline ends. The CDR3 DNA follows: TGTGCCAGCAGCCCATCCCTGAACACTGAAGCTTTCTTT. Amino acid sequence: CASSPSLNTEAFF.

V and J are TRBV14 and TRBJ2-1, with D perhaps matching TRBD2 (6 bases). CDR1 and CDR2 (germline): SGHDN, FVKESK. This CDR3 has 17 amino acids. Trimming removed 0 bases from V and 9 bases from J, with 21 bases in between. The CDR3 DNA reads TGTGCCAGCAGCCAAGATCTTGGAGACCCTTCGCGGGGTGAGCAGTTCTTC. As protein: CASSQDLGDPSRGEQFF.

The chain links TRBV27 to TRBJ2-7; possible D gene TRBD1, 6 bases. Per germline, CDR1 MNHEY and CDR2 SMNVEV (reference sequence). Trimming removed 5 bases from V and 1 base from J, with 18 bases in between. The CDR3 runs 16 residues. CDR3 in amino acids: CASSLTGSLSSYEQYF. CDR3 coding DNA: TGTGCCAGCAGTCTAACAGGGAGTTTATCGTCCTACGAGCAGTACTTC.

On this clone itself: One junction end does not reproduce the germline sequence, and a read error may be involved. The chain recombines TRBV11-2 with TRBJ2-1; unclear D gene. Germline assignment: CDR1 SGHAT and CDR2 FQNNGV. This CDR3 region has 13 residues. Here the CDR3 DNA reads TGTGCCAGCAGCCCCGACTCCGACAATGAGCAGTTCTTC. Translation gives CASSPDSDNEQFF. The full variable domain, with the rest looked up from reference TRBV11-2 and TRBJ2-1, is EAGVAQSPRYKIIEKRQSVAFWCNPISGHATLYWYQQILGQGPKLLIQFQNNGVVDDSQLPKDRFSAERLKGVDSTLKIQPAKLEDSAVYLCASSPDSDNEQFFGPGTRLTVL.

This chain connects TRBV19 to TRBJ1-1; D may be TRBD1 (6 bases). The CDR3 sequence is 22 residues long. V was clipped by 0 bases and J by 1 base, with 30 bases between them. The germline gives CDR1 LNHDA, CDR2 SQIVND (reference sequence). In DNA form, the CDR3 reads TGTGCCAGTAGTATAGATCGGGGATGGGGACGTGGCAGGGGCGCTAGGAACACTGAAGCTTTCTTT. Amino acid sequence: CASSIDRGWGRGRGARNTEAFF.

This clone was seen just once. The chain is built from TRBV5-1 and TRBJ2-3; the D gene is possibly TRBD2 (5 bases). This CDR3 region has 14 residues. Trimming left V 2 bases short and J 2 bases short, with 9 bases between. The V gene's germline CDR1 is SGHRS and CDR2 YFSETQ. As DNA, the CDR3 is TGCGCCAGCAGCTTAAGGACTCTCACAGATACGCAGTATTTT. Its protein product is CASSLRTLTDTQYF.

This sequence joins TRBV9 and TRBJ1-2; perhaps TRBD1 as D (5 bases). Per germline, CDR1 SGDLS and CDR2 YYNGEE. V lost 4 bases and J 5 bases, leaving 15 bases between the germline ends. The CDR3 length is 14 residues. For the CDR3, the DNA is TGTGCCAGCAGCACCCTAGACAGTCAGTATGGCTACACCTTC. Protein: CASSTLDSQYGYTF. Full variable domain (rest looked up from reference TRBV9 and TRBJ1-2): DSGVTQTPKHLITATGQRVTLRCSPRSGDLSVYWYQQSLDQGLQFLIQYYNGEERAKGNILERFSAQQFPDLHSELNLSSLELGDSALYFCASSTLDSQYGYTFGSGTRLTVV.

The chain is built from TRBV27 and TRBJ2-3, with 12 bases lining up with TRBD2. CDR1 is MNHEY and CDR2 is SMNVEV in the germline V gene (reference sequence). The CDR3 runs to 17 residues. Trimming cost V 4 bases and J 5 bases; bases outside gene matches: 10. The CDR3 region is CASSYLRLAGVRDTQYF. The DNA for the CDR3 is TGTGCCAGCAGTTACTTGCGACTAGCGGGAGTTAGAGATACGCAGTATTTT.

The V and J genes are TRBV4-2 and TRBJ1-2; perhaps TRBD1 as D (5 bases). Trimming cost V 1 base and J 3 bases, with 12 bases left between them. The germline V gene has CDR1 LGHNA and CDR2 YNFKEQ. CDR3 length equals 15 residues. The CDR3 spells CASSQGPTGDYGYTF. Written as DNA, the CDR3 is TGTGCCAGCAGCCAAGGACCCACAGGTGACTATGGCTACACCTTC.

J is TRBJ1-3 and V is TRBV5-1; possible D gene TRBD1, 5 bases. Germline V gene sequence: CDR1 SGHRS, CDR2 YFSETQ. Trimming took off 0 bases at V and 2 bases at J, with 6 bases between the two ends. The CDR3 is 14 residues long. CDR3 region: CASSLGGPGNTIYF. The CDR3 DNA reads TGCGCCAGCAGCTTGGGGGGCCCTGGAAACACCATATATTTT.

This clone was observed once. The chain carries TRBV2 and TRBJ1-6; D gene uncertain. In germline, CDR1 is SNHLY, CDR2 FYNNEI. The germline V and J ends were trimmed by 8 bases and 5 bases, with 7 bases remaining between them. The CDR3 runs to 12 residues. CDR3 residues: CASHGDNSPLHF. The CDR3 nucleotides are TGTGCCAGCCACGGGGATAATTCACCCCTCCACTTT.

V is TRBV29-1 and J is TRBJ2-3, with TRBD1 matching 8 bases. The CDR3 loop spans 13 amino acids. Per the germline V gene, CDR1 is SQVTM and CDR2 is ANQGSEA. V shed 7 bases, J shed 3 bases, and the junction held 6 bases outside the gene matches. CDR3 in DNA: TGCAGCGGCGGACAGGGTTGGACAGATACGCAGTATTTT. As protein: CSGGQGWTDTQYF.

The V call is TRBV5-1, the J call TRBJ1-2; TRBD1 is a possible D gene (5 bases). Trimming cost V 4 bases and J 3 bases, with 19 bases left between them. This CDR3 has 16 amino acids. Germline CDR1 is SGHRS and CDR2 is YFSETQ. CDR3: CASSADSSNRYYGYTF. As DNA, the CDR3 is TGCGCCAGCAGCGCCGACAGTTCCAACCGTTACTATGGCTACACCTTC.

This chain connects TRBV6-6 to TRBJ2-7; D is undetermined. V was cut by 4 bases and J by 1 base, with 11 bases left in between. From germline, CDR1 is MNHNY and CDR2 SVGAGI (reference sequence). This CDR3 has 14 amino acids. CDR3: CASSSIRGSYEQYF. In DNA form, the CDR3 reads TGTGCCAGCAGTTCTATTCGCGGATCCTACGAGCAGTACTTC.

In nucleotides, the CDR3 is TGTGCCAGCAGCAAGGGACTAGCGGGTGGTGGCGAGACCCAGTACTTC. Translation: CASSKGLAGGGETQYF. The rearrangement uses TRBV7-8 and TRBJ2-5; 12 bases are shared with TRBD2. This CDR3 has 16 residues. V shed 5 bases and J 5 bases; nucleotides not matched to a gene: 9. The germline CDR1 and CDR2 sequences are SGHVS and FQNEAQ. Complete variable domain (other parts from reference TRBV7-8 and TRBJ2-5): GAGVSQSPRYKVAKRGQDVALRCDPISGHVSLFWYQQALGQGPEFLTYFQNEAQLDKSGLPSDRFFAERPEGSVSTLKIQRTQQEDSAVYLCASSKGLAGGGETQYFGPGTRLLVL.

The chain combines TRBV27 with TRBJ1-1, with TRBD1 as a possible D gene (5 bases). CDR1 and CDR2 from the germline V gene are MNHEY and SMNVEV (reference sequence). Trimming left V 5 bases short and J 3 bases short, with 16 bases between. The CDR3 runs 15 residues. CDR3 residues: CASSPIYGHHTEAFF. The DNA of the CDR3 is TGTGCCAGCAGTCCAATATATGGACACCACACTGAAGCTTTCTTT.

The rearrangement uses TRBV5-1 and TRBJ2-5, with D perhaps TRBD2 (6 bases). Trimming removed 2 bases from V and 2 bases from J, with 16 bases in between. Germline V gene sequence: CDR1 SGHRS, CDR2 YFSETQ. The CDR3 loop spans 16 amino acids. The CDR3 spells CASSFGRGGLQETQYF. CDR3 sequence (DNA): TGCGCCAGCAGCTTTGGAAGGGGAGGCCTACAAGAGACCCAGTACTTC. Together with reference TRBV5-1 and TRBJ2-5, the CDR3 gives the full variable domain: KAGVTQTPRYLIKTRGQQVTLSCSPISGHRSVSWYQQTPGQGLQFLFEYFSETQRNKGNFPGRFSGRQFSNSRSEMNVSTLELGDSALYLCASSFGRGGLQETQYFGPGTRLLVL.

The J gene is TRBJ1-5, the V gene TRBV7-2, with no clear D. This CDR3 has 15 amino acids. Trimming cost V 5 bases and J 4 bases, with 15 bases left between them. The V gene's germline CDR1 is SGHTA and CDR2 FQGNSA. For the CDR3, the DNA is TGTGCCAGCAGCCCACCTGATAGGAGGAATCAGCCCCAGCATTTT. Translated, it gives CASSPPDRRNQPQHF.